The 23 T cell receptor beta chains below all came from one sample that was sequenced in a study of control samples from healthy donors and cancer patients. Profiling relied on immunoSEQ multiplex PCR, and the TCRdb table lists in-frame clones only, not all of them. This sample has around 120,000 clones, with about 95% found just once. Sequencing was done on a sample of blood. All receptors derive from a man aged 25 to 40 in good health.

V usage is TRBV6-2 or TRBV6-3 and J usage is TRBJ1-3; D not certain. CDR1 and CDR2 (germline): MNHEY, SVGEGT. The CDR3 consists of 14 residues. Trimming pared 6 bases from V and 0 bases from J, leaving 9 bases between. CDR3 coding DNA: TGTGCCAGCAGCCCCGAGGTCTCTGGAAACACCATATATTTT. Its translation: CASSPEVSGNTIYF.

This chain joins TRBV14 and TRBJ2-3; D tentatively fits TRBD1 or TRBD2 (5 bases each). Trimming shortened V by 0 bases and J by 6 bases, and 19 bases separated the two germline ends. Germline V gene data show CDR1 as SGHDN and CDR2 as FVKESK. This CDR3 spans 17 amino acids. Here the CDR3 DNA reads TGTGCCAGCAGCCAAGATTTGGGGCTCCCAGGGAGTGATACGCAGTATTTT. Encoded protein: CASSQDLGLPGSDTQYF. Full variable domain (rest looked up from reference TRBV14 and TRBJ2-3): EAGVTQFPSHSVIEKGQTVTLRCDPISGHDNLYWYRRVMGKEIKFLLHFVKESKQDESGMPNNRFLAERTGGTYSTLKVQPAELEDSGVYFCASSQDLGLPGSDTQYFGPGTRLTVL.

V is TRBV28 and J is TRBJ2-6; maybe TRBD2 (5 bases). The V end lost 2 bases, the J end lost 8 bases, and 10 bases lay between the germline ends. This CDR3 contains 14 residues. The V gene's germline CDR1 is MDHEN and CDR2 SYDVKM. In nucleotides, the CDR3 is TGTGCCAGCAGTTTACCGGGGTCGACCAACGTCCTGACTTTC. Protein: CASSLPGSTNVLTF.

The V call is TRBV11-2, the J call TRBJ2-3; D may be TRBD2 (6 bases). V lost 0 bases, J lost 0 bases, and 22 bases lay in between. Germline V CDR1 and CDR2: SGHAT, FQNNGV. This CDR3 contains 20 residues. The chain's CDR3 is CASSLDQGSRGTSSTDTQYF. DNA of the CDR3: TGTGCCAGCAGCTTAGATCAGGGATCGCGCGGGACCTCTAGCACAGATACGCAGTATTTT.

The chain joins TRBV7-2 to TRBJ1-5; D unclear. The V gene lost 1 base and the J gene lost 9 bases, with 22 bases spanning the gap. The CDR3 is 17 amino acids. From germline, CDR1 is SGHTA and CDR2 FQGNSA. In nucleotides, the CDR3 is TGTGCCAGCAGCTTAGGGGTAGGTCAGGAGGGCCTCCTGCCCCAGCATTTT. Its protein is CASSLGVGQEGLLPQHF.

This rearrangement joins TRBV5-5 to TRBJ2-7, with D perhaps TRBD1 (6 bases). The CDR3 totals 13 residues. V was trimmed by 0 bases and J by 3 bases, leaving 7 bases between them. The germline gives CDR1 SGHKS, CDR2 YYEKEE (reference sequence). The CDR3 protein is CASSLGDNYEQYF. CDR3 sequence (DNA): TGTGCCAGCAGCTTGGGGGACAACTACGAGCAGTACTTC.

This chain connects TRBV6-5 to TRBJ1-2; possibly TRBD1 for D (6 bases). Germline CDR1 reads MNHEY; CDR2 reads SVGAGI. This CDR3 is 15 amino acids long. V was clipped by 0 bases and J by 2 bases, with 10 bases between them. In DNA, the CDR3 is TGTGCCAGCAGTTACTCCCCTCAGGGGAACTATGGCTACACCTTC. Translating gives CASSYSPQGNYGYTF.

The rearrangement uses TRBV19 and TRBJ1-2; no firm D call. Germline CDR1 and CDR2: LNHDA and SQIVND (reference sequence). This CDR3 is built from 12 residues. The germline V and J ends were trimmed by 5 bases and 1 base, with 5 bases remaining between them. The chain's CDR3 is CASSLGNYGYTF. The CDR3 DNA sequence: TGTGCCAGTAGTCTGGGTAACTATGGCTACACCTTC.

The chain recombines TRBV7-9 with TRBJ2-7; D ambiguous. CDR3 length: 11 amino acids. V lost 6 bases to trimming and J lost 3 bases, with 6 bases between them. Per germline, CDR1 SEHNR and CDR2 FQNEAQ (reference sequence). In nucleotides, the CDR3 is TGTGCCAGCAGTCTAAACTACGAGCAGTACTTC. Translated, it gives CASSLNYEQYF.

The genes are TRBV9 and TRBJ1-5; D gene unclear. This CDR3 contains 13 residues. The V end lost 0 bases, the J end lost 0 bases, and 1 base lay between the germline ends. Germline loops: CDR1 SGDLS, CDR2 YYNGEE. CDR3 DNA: TGTGCCAGCAGCGTAGGTAGCAATCAGCCCCAGCATTTT. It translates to CASSVGSNQPQHF.

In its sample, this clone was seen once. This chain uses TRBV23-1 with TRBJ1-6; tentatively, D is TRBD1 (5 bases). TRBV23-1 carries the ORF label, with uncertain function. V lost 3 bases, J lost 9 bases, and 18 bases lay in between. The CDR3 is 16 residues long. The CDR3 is CASSQPRPGLGSPLHF. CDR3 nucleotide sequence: TGCGCCAGCAGTCAGCCGAGGCCAGGGTTAGGTTCACCCCTCCACTTT.

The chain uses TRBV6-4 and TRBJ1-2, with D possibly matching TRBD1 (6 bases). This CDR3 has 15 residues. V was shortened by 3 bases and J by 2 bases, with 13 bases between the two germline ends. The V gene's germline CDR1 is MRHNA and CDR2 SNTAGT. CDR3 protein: CASSEDPTGNYGYTF. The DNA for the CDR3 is TGTGCCAGCAGTGAAGACCCCACAGGGAACTATGGCTACACCTTC.

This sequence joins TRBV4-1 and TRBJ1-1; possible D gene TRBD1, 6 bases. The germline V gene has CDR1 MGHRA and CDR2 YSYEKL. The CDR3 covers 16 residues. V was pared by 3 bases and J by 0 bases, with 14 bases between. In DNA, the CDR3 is TGCGCCAGCAGCCACGGGGGGGGGCTGATGAACACTGAAGCTTTCTTT. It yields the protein CASSHGGGLMNTEAFF.

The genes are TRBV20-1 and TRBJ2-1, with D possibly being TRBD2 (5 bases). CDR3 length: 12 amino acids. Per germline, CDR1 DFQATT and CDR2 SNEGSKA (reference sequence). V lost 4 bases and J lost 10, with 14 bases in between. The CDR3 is CSATEGPKEQFF. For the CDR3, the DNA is TGCAGTGCTACTGAGGGCCCAAAGGAGCAGTTCTTC.

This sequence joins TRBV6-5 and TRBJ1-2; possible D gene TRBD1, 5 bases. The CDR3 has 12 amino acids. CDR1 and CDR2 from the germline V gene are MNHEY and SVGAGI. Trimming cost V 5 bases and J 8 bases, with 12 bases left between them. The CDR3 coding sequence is TGTGCCAGCAGTAACCGGGACCGAGGCTACACCTTC. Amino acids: CASSNRDRGYTF.

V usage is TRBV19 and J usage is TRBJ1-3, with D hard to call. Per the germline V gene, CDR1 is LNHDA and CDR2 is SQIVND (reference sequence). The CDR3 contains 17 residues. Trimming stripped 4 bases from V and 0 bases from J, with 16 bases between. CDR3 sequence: CASSKAIVTFSGNTIYF. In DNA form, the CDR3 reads TGTGCCAGTAGTAAAGCGATAGTAACCTTCTCTGGAAACACCATATATTTT.

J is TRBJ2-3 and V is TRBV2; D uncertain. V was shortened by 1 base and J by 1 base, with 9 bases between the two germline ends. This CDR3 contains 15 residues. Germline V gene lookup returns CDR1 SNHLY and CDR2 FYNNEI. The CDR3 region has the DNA TGTGCCAGCAGTGAAGGCTTTCTTCGCACAGATACGCAGTATTTT. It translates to CASSEGFLRTDTQYF.

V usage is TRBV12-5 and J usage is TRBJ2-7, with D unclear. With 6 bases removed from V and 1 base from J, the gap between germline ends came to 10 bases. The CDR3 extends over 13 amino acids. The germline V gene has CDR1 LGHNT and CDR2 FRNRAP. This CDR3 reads CASGTPSSYEQYF. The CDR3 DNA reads TGTGCTAGTGGCACCCCCTCATCCTACGAGCAGTACTTC.

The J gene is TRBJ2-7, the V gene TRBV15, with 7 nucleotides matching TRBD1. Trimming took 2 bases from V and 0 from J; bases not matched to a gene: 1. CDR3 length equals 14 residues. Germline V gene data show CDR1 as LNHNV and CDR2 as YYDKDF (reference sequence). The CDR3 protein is CATSRRDSSYEQYF. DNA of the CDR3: TGTGCCACCAGCAGAAGGGACAGCTCCTACGAGCAGTACTTC.

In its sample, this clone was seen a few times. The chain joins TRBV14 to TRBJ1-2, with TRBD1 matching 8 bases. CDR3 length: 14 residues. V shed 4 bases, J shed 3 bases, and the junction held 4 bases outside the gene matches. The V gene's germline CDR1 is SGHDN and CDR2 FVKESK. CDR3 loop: CASSRAGGDYGYTF. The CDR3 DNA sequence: TGTGCCAGCAGCCGGGCAGGGGGCGACTATGGCTACACCTTC.

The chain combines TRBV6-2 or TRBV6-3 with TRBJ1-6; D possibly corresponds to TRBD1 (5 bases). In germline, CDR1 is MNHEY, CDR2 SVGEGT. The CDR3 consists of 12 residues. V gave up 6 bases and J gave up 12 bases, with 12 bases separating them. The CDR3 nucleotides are TGTGCCAGCAGCTCAGGGTTTCGACCCCTCCACTTT. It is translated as CASSSGFRPLHF.

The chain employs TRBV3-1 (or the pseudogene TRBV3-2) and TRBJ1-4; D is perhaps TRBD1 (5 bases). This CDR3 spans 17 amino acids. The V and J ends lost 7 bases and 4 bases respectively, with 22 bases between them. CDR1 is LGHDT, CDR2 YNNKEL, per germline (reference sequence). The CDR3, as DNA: TGTGCCAGCACAAACCTCAGCATAAGGGGAAATAATGAAAAACTGTTTTTT. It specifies CASTNLSIRGNNEKLFF.

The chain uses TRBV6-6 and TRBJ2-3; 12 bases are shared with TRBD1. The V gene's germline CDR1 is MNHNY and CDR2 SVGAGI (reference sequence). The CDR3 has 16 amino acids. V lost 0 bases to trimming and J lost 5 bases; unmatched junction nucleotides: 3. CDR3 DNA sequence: TGTGCCAGCAGTTACTCCGGGACAGGGGGCTTAGATACGCAGTATTTT. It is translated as CASSYSGTGGLDTQYF.